This TCR beta chain comes out of a study of blood T cells in healthy people across ages. Study-wide results and limits: Diversity of TCR beta per million T cells declined in a roughly linear way with age.

In this sample, this clonotype turned up a few times. The antigen is not known. Next came a second PCR, run for about 7 to 12 cycles, which used a sample-barcoded 5' primer along with a J-beta primer mix. TCRdb re-called the 5' RACE reads through MiXCR, storing one row per CDR3 protein. The table has some 370,000 distinct CDR3 sequences, about 55% seen once. The germline V and J ends were trimmed by 11 bases and 15 bases, with 29 bases remaining between them. In germline, CDR1 is MNHEY, CDR2 SVGEGT. CDR3 length: 14 residues. The chain uses TRBV6-2 or TRBV6-3 and TRBJ2-1; the D gene could be TRBD1 or TRBD2 (6 bases each). This clonotype originated in a man between 60 and 75 years old in good health. Sequencing input: blood. CDR3 nucleotides: TGTGCCGGGGACTGGGGGTACAGGGATGGAGTCCGGTTCTTC. It encodes CAGDWGYRDGVRFF.